The rows below give T cell receptor beta chains drawn from one sample of a study of T cell responses to AZD1222 COVID-19 vaccine. TCRdb keeps only in-frame clones here, not all; method: immunoSEQ multiplex PCR. The data hold about 200,000 clones, with just over 90% observed a single time. This sample comprised peripheral blood, obtained 28 days after the second AZD1222 dose. The receptors shown here come from an adult who received the AZD1222 COVID-19 vaccine. The conserved cysteine and the conserved F or W are not part of the CDR3 here.

V gene,CDR3 protein
TRBV5-1,ASSARDRGFGEQY
TRBV11-3,ASSLTQVTSYEQY
TRBV27,ASSFETGRYSEQF
TRBV30,AWSTSGRASYNEQF
TRBV18,ASSPEIGLAGRNEQF
TRBV9,ASSPFREAGELF
TRBV27,ASSLSAEVGEQY
TRBV7-3,ASSLSGGPPYEQY
TRBV11-3,ASSPARAGGPRVNIQY
TRBV5-1,ASSLGQGIAGNTIY
TRBV27,ASSGTTNNEKLF
TRBV7-9,ASSPLRAVHYNEQF
TRBV24-1,ATSGMASGRVAGNEQF
TRBV11-3,ASSNTGSYEQY